One and the same sample provided the 4 T cell receptor beta chains below, sequenced in a study of blood T cells in healthy people across ages. A second PCR, run for about 7 to 12 cycles, used a sample-barcoded 5' primer plus a J-beta primer mix. In TCRdb, the 5' RACE reads were re-called with MiXCR into one record per CDR3 protein. The table shows roughly 640,000 distinct CDR3 sequences, with approximately 30% occurring only once. Sequenced sample: blood. The receptors stem from a woman aged 80 or over in good health.

A word on this clonotype: A much larger clone sits a single nucleotide away, making a read error possible. The CDR3 sequence is CAWSKKTGRNEQYF. In DNA form, the CDR3 reads TGTGCCTGGAGCAAAAAGACAGGGCGGAACGAGCAGTACTTC. This chain uses TRBV30 with TRBJ2-5; 7 nucleotides line up with TRBD1. The end of the DNA is better explained by TRBJ2-7, so the J call may be wrong. Germline lookup yields CDR1 GTSNPN and CDR2 SVGIG (reference sequence). The length of the CDR3 is 14 residues.

This sequence joins TRBV19 and TRBJ2-3; TRBD2 matches at 8 bases. Germline values: CDR1 LNHDA, CDR2 SQIVND (reference sequence). CDR3 length: 12 residues. CDR3 DNA: TGTGCGTCAAGGCGGGGGGCAGATACGCAGTATTTT. It encodes CASRRGADTQYF.

This clonotype was seen repeatedly, ten times or more. The chain is built from TRBV4-3 and TRBJ1-6; no reliable D call. CDR3 length: 15 residues. CDR1 is LGHNA, CDR2 YSLEER, per germline. Trimming removed 0 bases from V and 0 bases from J, with 3 bases in between. In DNA, the CDR3 is TGCGCCAGCAGCCAAGACAGCTCCTATAATTCACCCCTCCACTTT. It encodes CASSQDSSYNSPLHF.

The CDR3 loop reads CASSSLGTSGGPLATQYF. The CDR3 region has the DNA TGTGCCAGCAGTTCCCTCGGGACTAGCGGGGGCCCCTTAGCTACGCAGTATTTT. The J gene is TRBJ2-3, the V gene TRBV6-2 or TRBV6-3; TRBD2 matches at 14 bases. The CDR3 has 18 amino acids. With V trimmed by 4 bases and J by 8 bases, 14 bases remained unmatched. CDR1 and CDR2 from the germline V gene are MNHEY and SVGEGT.